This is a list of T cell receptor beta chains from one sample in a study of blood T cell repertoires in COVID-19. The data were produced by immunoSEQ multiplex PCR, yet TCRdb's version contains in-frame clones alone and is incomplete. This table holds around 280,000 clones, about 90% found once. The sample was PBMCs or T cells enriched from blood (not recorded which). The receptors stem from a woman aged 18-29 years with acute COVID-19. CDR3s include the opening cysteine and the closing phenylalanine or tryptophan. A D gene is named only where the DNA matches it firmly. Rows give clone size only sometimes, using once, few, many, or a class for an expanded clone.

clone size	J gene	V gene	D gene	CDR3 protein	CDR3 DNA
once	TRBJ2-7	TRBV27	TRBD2	CASTREGGDEQYF	TGTGCCAGCACCCGGGAGGGCGGGGACGAGCAGTACTTC
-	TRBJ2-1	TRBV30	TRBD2	CACPRGTRIDNEQFF	TGTGCCTGCCCACGGGGGACTAGAATCGACAATGAGCAGTTCTTC
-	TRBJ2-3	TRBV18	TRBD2	CASSPRLAGVADTQYF	TGTGCCAGCTCACCCAGACTAGCGGGAGTAGCAGATACGCAGTATTTT
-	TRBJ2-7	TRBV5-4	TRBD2	CASSLAGTRIYEQYF	TGTGCCAGCAGCTTGGCCGGGACTAGGATATACGAGCAGTACTTC
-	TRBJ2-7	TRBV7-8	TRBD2	CASSLGVYLAGGEQYF	TGTGCCAGCAGCTTAGGCGTTTACCTAGCGGGAGGCGAGCAGTACTTC
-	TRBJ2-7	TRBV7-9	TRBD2	CASSVGLADVYEQYF	TGTGCCAGCAGCGTGGGACTAGCGGATGTCTACGAGCAGTACTTC
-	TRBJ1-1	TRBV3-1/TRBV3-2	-	CASSQEVGGTEAFF	TGTGCCAGCAGCCAAGAAGTAGGGGGCACTGAAGCTTTCTTT
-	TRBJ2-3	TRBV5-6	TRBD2	CASSLALAEYTDTQYF	TGTGCCAGCAGCTTGGCTCTAGCGGAGTACACAGATACGCAGTATTTT
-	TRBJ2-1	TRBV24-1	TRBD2	CATSDAGTSGYNEQFF	TGTGCCACCAGTGACGCCGGGACTAGCGGATACAATGAGCAGTTCTTC
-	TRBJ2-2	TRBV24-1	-	CATSDLGVAPPNTGELFF	TGTGCCACCAGTGATTTGGGCGTAGCCCCGCCGAACACCGGGGAGCTGTTTTTT
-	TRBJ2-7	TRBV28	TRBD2	CASRGLAVTYEQYF	TGTGCCAGCAGAGGGCTAGCGGTAACCTACGAGCAGTACTTC
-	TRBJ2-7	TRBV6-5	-	CASNRGRSSYEQYF	TGTGCCAGCAATAGGGGCCGTAGCTCCTACGAGCAGTACTTC
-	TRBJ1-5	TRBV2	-	CASSVQGTRNQPQHF	TGTGCCAGCAGTGTTCAGGGGACCCGTAATCAGCCCCAGCATTTT
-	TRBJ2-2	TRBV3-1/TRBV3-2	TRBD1	CASTRTGENTGELFF	TGTGCCAGCACAAGGACAGGCGAAAACACCGGGGAGCTGTTTTTT
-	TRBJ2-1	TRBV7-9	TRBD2	CASLILAGGDEQFF	TGTGCCAGCCTGATACTAGCGGGAGGCGATGAGCAGTTCTTC
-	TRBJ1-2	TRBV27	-	CASSLTLGGDGYTF	TGTGCCAGCAGTTTAACCCTAGGGGGGGATGGCTACACCTTC
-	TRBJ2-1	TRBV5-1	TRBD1	CASSLEQGLNNEQFF	TGCGCCAGCAGCTTGGAACAGGGGCTCAACAATGAGCAGTTCTTC
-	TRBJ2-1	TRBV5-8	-	CASSRFLEQFF	TGTGCCAGCAGCCGGTTCCTTGAGCAGTTCTTC
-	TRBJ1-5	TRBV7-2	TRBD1	CASSLAGTGVNQPQHF	TGTGCCAGCAGCTTAGCTGGGACAGGGGTAAATCAGCCCCAGCATTTT
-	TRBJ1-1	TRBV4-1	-	CASSQDKNTEAFF	TGCGCCAGCAGCCAAGATAAGAACACTGAAGCTTTCTTT
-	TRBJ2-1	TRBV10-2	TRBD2	CASRRAGAGDEQFF	TGCGCCAGCAGGAGAGCGGGAGCGGGCGATGAGCAGTTCTTC
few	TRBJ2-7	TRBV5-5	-	CASSSPGQGLGEQYF	TGTGCCAGCAGCTCCCCGGGACAAGGGTTGGGGGAGCAGTACTTC
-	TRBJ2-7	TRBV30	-	CAWSWASNEQYF	TGTGCCTGGAGCTGGGCTTCCAACGAGCAGTACTTC
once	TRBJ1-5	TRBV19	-	CASRDRNQPQHF	TGTGCCAGTAGGGACAGAAATCAGCCCCAGCATTTT
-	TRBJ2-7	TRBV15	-	CATSRVSVSEQYF	TGTGCCACCAGCAGAGTCTCGGTGTCCGAGCAGTACTTC
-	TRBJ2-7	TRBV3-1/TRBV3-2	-	CASSPSERHSYEQYF	TGTGCCAGCAGCCCCTCTGAGCGCCATTCCTACGAGCAGTACTTC
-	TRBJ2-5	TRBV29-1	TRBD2	CSVVFGLAHAQETQYF	TGCAGCGTTGTTTTTGGACTAGCCCACGCCCAAGAGACCCAGTACTTC
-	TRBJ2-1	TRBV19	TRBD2	CASKSGGRAHNEQFF	TGTGCCAGCAAAAGCGGGGGGCGGGCCCACAATGAGCAGTTCTTC